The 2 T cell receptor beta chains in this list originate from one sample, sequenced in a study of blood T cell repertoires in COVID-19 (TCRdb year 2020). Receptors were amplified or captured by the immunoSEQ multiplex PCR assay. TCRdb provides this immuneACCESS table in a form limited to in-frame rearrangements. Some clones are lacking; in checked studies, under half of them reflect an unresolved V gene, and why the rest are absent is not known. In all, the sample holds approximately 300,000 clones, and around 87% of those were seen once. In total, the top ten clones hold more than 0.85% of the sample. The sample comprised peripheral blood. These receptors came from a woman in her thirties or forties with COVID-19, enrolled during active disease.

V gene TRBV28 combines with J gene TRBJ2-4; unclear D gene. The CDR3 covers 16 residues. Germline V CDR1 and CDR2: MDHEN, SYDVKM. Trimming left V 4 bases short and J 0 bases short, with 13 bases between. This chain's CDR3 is CASSSKTPLAKNIQYF. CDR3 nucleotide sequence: TGTGCCAGCAGTTCAAAGACACCGCTAGCCAAAAACATTCAGTACTTC.

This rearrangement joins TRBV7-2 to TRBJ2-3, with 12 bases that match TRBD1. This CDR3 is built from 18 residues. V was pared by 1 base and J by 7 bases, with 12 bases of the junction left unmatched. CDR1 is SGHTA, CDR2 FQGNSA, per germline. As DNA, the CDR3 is TGTGCCAGCAGCTTAGGTTTGCCGGGACAGGGGGCAGGGAATACGCAGTATTTT. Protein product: CASSLGLPGQGAGNTQYF.